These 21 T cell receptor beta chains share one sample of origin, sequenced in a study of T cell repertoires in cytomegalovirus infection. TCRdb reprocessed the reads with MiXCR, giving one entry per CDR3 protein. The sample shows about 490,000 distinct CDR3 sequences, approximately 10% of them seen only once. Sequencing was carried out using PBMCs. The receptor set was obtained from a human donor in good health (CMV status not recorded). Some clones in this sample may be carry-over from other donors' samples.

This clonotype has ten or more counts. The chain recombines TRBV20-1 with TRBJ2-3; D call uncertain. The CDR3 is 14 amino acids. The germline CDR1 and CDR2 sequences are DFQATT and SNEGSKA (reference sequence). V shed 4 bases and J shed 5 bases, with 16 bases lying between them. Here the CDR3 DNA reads TGCAGTGCTACTACCGGATATGAGAAAGATACGCAGTATTTT. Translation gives CSATTGYEKDTQYF.

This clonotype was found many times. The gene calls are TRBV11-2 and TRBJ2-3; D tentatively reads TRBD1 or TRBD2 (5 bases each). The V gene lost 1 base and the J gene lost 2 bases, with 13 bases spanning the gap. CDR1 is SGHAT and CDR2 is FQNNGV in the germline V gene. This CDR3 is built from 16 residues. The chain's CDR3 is CASSLGDRAYTDTQYF. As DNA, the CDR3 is TGTGCCAGCAGCTTAGGGGACCGGGCCTACACAGATACGCAGTATTTT.

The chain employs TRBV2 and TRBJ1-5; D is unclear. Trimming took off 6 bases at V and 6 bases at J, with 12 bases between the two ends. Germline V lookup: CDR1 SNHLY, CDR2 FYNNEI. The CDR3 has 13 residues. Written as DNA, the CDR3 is TGTGCCAGCAGAGTGGACGTCTCTCAGCCCCAGCATTTT. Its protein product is CASRVDVSQPQHF.

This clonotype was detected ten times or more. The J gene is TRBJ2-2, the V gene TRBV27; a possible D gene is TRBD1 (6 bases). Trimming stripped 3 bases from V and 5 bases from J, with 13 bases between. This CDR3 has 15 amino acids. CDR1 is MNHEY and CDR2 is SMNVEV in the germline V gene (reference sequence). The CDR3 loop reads CASSLDRGKTGELFF. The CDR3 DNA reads TGTGCCAGCAGTTTGGACAGAGGGAAGACCGGGGAGCTGTTTTTT.

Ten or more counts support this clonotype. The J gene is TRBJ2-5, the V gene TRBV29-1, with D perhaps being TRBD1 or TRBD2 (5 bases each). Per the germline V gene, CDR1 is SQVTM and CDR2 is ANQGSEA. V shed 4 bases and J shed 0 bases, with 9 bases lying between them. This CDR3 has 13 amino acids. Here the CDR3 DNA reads TGCAGCGTTGGGGGGTTATACCAAGAGACCCAGTACTTC. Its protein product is CSVGGLYQETQYF.

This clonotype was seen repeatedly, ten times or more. The CDR3 spells CASSLDPGQKQETQYF. The CDR3 nucleotides read TGTGCCAGCAGCTTAGATCCCGGACAGAAACAAGAGACCCAGTACTTC. The chain uses TRBV11-2 and TRBJ2-5, with D perhaps matching TRBD1 (6 bases). The V gene's germline CDR1 is SGHAT and CDR2 FQNNGV. This CDR3 has 16 amino acids. The V end was cut by 0 bases, the J end by 2 bases, with 13 bases between.

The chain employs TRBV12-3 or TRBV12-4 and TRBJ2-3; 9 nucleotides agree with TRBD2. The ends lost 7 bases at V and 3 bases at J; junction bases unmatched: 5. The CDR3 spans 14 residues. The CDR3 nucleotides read TGTGCCAGCACGGCGGGGGGGCTAACAGATACGCAGTATTTT. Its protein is CASTAGGLTDTQYF.

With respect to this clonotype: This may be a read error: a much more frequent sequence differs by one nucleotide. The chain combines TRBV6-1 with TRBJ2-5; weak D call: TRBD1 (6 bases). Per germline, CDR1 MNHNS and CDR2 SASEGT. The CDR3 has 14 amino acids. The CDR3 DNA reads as TGTACCAGCTCTCCCGCCAGGGGCCAAGAGACCCAGTACTTC. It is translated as CTSSPARGQETQYF.

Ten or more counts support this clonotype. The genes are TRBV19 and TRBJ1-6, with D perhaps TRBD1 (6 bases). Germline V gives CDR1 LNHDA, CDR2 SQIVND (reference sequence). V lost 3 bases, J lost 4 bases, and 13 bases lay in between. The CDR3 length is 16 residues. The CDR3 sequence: CASSISGQIYNSPLHF. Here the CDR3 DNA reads TGTGCCAGTAGTATTTCTGGACAGATTTATAATTCACCCCTCCACTTT.

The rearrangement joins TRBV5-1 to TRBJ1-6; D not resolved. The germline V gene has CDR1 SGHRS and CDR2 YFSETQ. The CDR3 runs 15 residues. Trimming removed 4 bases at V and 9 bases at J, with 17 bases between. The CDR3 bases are TGCGCCAGCAGCCCCCGGGAGGGTGCAGGTTCACCCCTCCACTTT. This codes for CASSPREGAGSPLHF.

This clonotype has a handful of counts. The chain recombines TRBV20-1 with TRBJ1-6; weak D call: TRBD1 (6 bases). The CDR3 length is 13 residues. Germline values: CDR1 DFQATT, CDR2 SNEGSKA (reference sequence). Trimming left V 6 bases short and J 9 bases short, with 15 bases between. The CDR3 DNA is TGCAGTGCCCGGACAGTCGGGAGTTCACCCCTCCACTTT. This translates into CSARTVGSSPLHF.

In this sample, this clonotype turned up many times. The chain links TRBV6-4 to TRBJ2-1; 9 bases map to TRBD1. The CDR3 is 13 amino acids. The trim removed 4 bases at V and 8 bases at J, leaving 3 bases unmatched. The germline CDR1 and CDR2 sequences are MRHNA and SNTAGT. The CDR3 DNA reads TGTGCCAGCAGTGCGGACAGGGGCTATGAGCAGTTCTTC. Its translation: CASSADRGYEQFF.

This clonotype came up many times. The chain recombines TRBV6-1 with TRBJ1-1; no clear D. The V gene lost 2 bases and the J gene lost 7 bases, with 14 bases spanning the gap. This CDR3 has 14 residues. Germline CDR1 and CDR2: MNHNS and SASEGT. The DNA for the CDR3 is TGTGCCAGCAGTGAAAATCTCTCCGCTGGTGAAGCTTTCTTT. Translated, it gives CASSENLSAGEAFF.

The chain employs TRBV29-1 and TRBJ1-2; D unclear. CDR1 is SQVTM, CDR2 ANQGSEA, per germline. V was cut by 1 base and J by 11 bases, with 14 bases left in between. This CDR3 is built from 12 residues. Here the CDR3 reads CSVEVRVLGYTF. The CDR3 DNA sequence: TGCAGCGTTGAAGTGAGGGTTTTGGGATACACCTTC.

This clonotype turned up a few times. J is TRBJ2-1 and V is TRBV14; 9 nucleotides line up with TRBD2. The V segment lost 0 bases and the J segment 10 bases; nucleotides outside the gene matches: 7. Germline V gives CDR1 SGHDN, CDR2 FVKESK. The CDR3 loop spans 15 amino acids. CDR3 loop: CASSQDWVAGAEQFF. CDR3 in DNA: TGTGCCAGCAGCCAAGATTGGGTAGCGGGGGCCGAGCAGTTCTTC.

CDR3 bases: TGTGCCAGCAGTGGGAGCGGAGCAGGGAATGAAAAACTGTTTTTT. Translating it yields CASSGSGAGNEKLFF. The V gene is TRBV2, the J gene TRBJ1-4; D might be TRBD1 (5 bases). The length of the CDR3 is 15 residues. The germline V gene encodes CDR1 SNHLY and CDR2 FYNNEI. Trimming left V 4 bases short and J 5 bases short, with 14 bases between.

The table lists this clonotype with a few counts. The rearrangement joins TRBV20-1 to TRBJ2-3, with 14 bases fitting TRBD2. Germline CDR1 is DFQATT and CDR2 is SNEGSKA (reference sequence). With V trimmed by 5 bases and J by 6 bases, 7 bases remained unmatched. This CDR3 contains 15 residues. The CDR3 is CSALGLAGVLDTQYF. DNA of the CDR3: TGCAGTGCTCTGGGACTAGCGGGAGTTTTGGATACGCAGTATTTT.

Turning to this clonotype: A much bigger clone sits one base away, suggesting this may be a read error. CDR3 sequence (DNA): TGCAGTGCTAGAGTCCGATCCGGGACGGGTTACTACAATGAGCAGTTCTTC. Its translation: CSARVRSGTGYYNEQFF. V usage is TRBV20-1 and J usage is TRBJ2-1, with D perhaps given as TRBD1 or TRBD2 (5 bases each). CDR1 DFQATT and CDR2 SNEGSKA come from the germline V gene (reference sequence). The CDR3 totals 17 residues. V was trimmed by 1 base and J by 3 bases, leaving 19 bases between them.

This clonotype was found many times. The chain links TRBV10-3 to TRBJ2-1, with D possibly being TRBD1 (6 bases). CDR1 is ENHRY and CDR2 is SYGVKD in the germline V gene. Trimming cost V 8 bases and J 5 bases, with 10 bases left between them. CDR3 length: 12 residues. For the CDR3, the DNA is TGTGCCATCGAGGGGGAACACAATGAGCAGTTCTTC. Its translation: CAIEGEHNEQFF.

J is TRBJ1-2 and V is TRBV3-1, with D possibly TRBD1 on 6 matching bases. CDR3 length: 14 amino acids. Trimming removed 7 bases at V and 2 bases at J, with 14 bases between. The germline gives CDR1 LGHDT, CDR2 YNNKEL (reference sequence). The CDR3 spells CASTFRGQNYGYTF. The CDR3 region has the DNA TGTGCCAGCACCTTTCGGGGACAAAACTATGGCTACACCTTC. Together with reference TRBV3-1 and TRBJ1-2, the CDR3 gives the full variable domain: DTAVSQTPKYLVTQMGNDKSIKCEQNLGHDTMYWYKQDSKKFLKIMFSYNNKELIINETVPNRFSPKSPDKAHLNLHINSLELGDSAVYFCASTFRGQNYGYTFGSGTRLTVV.

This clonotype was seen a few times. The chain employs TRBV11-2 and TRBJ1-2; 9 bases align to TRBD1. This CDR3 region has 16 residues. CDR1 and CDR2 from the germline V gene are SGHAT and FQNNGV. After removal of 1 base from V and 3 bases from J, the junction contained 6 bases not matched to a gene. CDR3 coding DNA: TGTGCCAGCAGCTTAGTAGGGAACAGGGGGCACTATGGCTACACCTTC. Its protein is CASSLVGNRGHYGYTF.